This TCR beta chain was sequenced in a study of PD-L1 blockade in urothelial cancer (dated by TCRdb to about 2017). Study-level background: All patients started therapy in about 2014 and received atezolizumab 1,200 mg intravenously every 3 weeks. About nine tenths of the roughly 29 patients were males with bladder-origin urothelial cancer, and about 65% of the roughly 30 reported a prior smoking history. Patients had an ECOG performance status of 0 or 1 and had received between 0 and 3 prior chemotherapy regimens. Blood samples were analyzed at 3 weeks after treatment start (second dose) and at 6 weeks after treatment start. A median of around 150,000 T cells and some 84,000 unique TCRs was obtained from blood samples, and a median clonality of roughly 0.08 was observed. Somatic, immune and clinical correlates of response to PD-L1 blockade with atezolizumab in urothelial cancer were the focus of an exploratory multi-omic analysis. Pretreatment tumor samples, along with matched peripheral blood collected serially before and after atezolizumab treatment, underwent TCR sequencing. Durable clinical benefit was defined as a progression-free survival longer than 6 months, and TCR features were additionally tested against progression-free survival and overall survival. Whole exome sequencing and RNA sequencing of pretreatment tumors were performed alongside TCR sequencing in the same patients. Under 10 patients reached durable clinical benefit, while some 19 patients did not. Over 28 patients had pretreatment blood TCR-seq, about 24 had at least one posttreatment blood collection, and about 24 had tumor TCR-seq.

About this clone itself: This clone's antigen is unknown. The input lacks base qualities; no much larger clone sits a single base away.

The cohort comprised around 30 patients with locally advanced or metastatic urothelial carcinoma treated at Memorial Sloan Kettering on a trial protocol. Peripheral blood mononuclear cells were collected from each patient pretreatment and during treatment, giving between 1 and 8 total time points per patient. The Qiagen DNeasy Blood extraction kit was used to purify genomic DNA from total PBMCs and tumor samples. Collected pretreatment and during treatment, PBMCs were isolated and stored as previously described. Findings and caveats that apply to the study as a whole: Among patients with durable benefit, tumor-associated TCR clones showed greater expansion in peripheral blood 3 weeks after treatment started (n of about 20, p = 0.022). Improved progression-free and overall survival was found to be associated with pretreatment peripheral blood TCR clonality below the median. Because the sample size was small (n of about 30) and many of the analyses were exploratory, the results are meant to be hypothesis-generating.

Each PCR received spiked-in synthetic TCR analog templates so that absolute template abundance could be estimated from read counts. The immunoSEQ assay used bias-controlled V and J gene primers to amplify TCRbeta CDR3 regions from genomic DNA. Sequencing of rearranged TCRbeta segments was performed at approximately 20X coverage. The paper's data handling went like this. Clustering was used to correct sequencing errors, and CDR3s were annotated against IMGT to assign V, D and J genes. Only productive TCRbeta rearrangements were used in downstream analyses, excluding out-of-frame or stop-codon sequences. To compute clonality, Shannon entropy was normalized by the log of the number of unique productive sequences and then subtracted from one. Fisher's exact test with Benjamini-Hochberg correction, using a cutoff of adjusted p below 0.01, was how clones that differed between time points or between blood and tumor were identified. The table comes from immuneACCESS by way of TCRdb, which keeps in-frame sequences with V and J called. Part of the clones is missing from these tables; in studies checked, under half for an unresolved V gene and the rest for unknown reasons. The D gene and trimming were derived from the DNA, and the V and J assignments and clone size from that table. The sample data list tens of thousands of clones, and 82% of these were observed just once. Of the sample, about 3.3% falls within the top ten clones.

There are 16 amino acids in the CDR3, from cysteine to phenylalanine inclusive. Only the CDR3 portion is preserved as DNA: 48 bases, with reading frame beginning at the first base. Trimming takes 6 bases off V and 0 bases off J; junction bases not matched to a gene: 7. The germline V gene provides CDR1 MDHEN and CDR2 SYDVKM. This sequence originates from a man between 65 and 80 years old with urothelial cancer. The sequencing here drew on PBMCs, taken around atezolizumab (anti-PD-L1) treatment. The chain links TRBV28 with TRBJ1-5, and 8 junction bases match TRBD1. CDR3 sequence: CASSPRTGSSNQPQHF. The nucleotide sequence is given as TGTGCCAGCAGCCCTCGGACAGGGTCTAGCAATCAGCCCCAGCATTTT.